This T cell receptor (beta chain) was sequenced in a study of molecular identifiers for immune sequencing clone quantification. Study-level information: Replicate experiments took RNA from 20,000 or 100,000 naive CD8 cells, divided it five ways and sequenced four.

In preparing bulk TCR libraries, previously described methods and listed TCR primers were used. Each CDR3 protein is one row after TCRdb ran MiXCR on the PCR reads. This sample carries roughly 93,000 distinct CDR3 sequences, around 19% of them seen once, and the ten largest clones take around 0.8%. This clonotype has ten or more counts. Sorted naive CD8 T cells, 20,000 to 1,000,000, were sequenced from 10%, 30% or 50% RNA. The CD8+CD4-CCR7+CD45RA+ phenotype defined the sorted naive CD8 T cells. Germline trimming cut 0 bases from V and 3 bases from J; bases unmatched to any gene: 9. This CDR3 is built from 19 residues.

The chain employs TRBV6-7 and TRBJ2-2; 11 bases match TRBD2. TRBV6-7 carries the ORF label, with uncertain function. The clonotype originates from a human donor in good health. Some libraries in this study had Jurkat cell RNA spiked in. Source material: naive CD8+ T cells from blood, with Jurkat cell RNA spiked in. This sample's subset: FACS-sorted CD8+CD4-CCR7+CD45RA+ naive T cells. The CDR3 DNA follows: TGTGCCAGCAGTTACTCAGATCCGGGACTAGCGGTTCACACCGGGGAGCTGTTTTTT. Amino acid sequence: CASSYSDPGLAVHTGELFF.